The present T cell receptor beta chain was sequenced within a study of blood T cell repertoires in COVID-19. At the level of the study: Italy, Spain and the United States were the sources of the convalescent and acute COVID-19 samples. Nucleic acid was either cDNA or gDNA, and it came from T cells, B-cell-depleted T cells, or PBMCs.

In the authors' methods: The authors estimated nucleated cell counts from reference gene primer amplification. Generated by immunoSEQ multiplex PCR, the TCRdb table keeps only in-frame clones and is missing some. V, J and clone size are taken as reported in that table, and D and trimming were inferred from the DNA itself. The data show approximately 230,000 clones, roughly 85% seen once. This CDR3 comprises 13 residues. Germline-derived CDR1 and CDR2 are MDHEN and SYDVKM. The germline V and J ends were trimmed by 3 bases and 2 bases, with 6 bases remaining between them. The chain has TRBV28 and TRBJ2-3; D is undetermined. Sequencing input: peripheral blood. This receptor was taken from a man younger than 35 with active or convalescent COVID-19. The CDR3 sequence: CASSFGATDTQYF. Here the CDR3 DNA reads TGTGCCAGCAGTTTCGGAGCCACAGATACGCAGTATTTT.